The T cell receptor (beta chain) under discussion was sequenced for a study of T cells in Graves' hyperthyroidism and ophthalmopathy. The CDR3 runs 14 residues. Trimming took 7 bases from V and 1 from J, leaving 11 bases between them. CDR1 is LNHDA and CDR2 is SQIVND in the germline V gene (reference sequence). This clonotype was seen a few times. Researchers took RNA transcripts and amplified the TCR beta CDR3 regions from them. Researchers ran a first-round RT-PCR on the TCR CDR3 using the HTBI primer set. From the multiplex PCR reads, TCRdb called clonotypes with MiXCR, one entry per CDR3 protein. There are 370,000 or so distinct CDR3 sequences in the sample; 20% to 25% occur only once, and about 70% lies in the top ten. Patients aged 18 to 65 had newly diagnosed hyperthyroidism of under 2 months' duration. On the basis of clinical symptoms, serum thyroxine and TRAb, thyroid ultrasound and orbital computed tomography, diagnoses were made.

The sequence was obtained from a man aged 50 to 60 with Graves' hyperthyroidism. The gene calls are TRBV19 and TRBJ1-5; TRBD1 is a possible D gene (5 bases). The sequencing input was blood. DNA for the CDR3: TGTGCCAGTACCGACAGTTGGAGCAATCAGCCCCAGCATTTT. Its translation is CASTDSWSNQPQHF.